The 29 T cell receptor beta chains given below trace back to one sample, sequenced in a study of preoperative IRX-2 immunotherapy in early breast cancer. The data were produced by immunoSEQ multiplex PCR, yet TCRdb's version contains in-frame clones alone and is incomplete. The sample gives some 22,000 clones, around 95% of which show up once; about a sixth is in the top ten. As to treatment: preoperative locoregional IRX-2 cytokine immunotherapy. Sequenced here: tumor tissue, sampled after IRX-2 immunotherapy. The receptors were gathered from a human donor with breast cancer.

Here the CDR3 reads CASSLGLGAREPQHF. CDR3 coding DNA: TGTGCCAGCAGCTTGGGGTTGGGGGCGCGGGAGCCCCAGCATTTT. The V and J genes are TRBV5-5 and TRBJ1-5; tentative D call: TRBD1 (6 bases). The germline gives CDR1 SGHKS, CDR2 YYEKEE (reference sequence). Trimming removed 0 bases from V and 8 bases from J, with 15 bases in between. CDR3 length: 15 amino acids. The whole variable domain, filled in from reference TRBV5-5 and TRBJ1-5, reads DAGVTQSPTHLIKTRGQQVTLRCSPISGHKSVSWYQQVLGQGPQFIFQYYEKEERGRGNFPDRFSARQFPNYSSELNVNALLLGDSALYLCASSLGLGAREPQHFGDGTRLSIL.

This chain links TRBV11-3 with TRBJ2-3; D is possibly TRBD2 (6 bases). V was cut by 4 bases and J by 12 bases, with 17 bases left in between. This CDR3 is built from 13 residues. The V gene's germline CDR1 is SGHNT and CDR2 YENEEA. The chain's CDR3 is CASSSGGLTSQYF. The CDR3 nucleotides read TGTGCCAGCAGCTCCGGTGGACTCACTAGCCAGTATTTT.

The CDR3 DNA reads TGTGCCAGCAGCTCTGGGCGGGGGTCTAATGGCTACACCTTC. Its protein product is CASSSGRGSNGYTF. The gene calls are TRBV4-2 and TRBJ1-2; D is perhaps TRBD1 (5 bases). This CDR3 is 14 amino acids long. Germline lookup yields CDR1 LGHNA and CDR2 YNFKEQ. The V gene lost 5 bases and the J gene lost 6 bases, with 16 bases spanning the gap.

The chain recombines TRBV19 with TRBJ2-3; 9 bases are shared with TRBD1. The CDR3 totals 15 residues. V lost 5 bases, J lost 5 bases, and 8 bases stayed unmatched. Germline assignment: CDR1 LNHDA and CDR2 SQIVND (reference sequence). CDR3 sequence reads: CASSPDRGWVDTQYF. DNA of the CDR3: TGTGCCAGTAGTCCGGACAGGGGTTGGGTAGATACGCAGTATTTT.

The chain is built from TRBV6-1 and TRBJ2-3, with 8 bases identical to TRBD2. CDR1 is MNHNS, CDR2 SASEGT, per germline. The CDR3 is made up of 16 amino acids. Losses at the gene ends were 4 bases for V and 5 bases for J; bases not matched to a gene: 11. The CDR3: CASSAQSGGALDTQYF. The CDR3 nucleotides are TGTGCCAGCAGTGCGCAGAGCGGGGGTGCCCTAGATACGCAGTATTTT.

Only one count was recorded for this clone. The CDR3 region has the DNA TGTGCCAGCAGTGAACCTGGACAGGGGCGTTACTATGGCTACACCTTC. Translation gives CASSEPGQGRYYGYTF. V usage is TRBV2 and J usage is TRBJ1-2; 9 bases are shared with TRBD1. The CDR3 contains 16 residues. Germline loops: CDR1 SNHLY, CDR2 FYNNEI. V dropped 2 bases and J dropped 3; count of bases not matched to a gene: 7. Based on the CDR3 plus reference TRBV2 and TRBJ1-2, the full variable domain is EPEVTQTPSHQVTQMGQEVILRCVPISNHLYFYWYRQILGQKVEFLVSFYNNEISEKSEIFDDQFSVERPDGSNFTLKIRSTKLEDSAMYFCASSEPGQGRYYGYTFGSGTRLTVV.

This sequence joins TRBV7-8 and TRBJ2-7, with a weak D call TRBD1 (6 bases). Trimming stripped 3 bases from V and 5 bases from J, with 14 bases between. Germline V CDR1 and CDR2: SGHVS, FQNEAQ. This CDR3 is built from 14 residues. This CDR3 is CASSFLSRDNEQYF. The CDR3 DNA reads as TGTGCCAGCAGCTTCTTGAGCCGGGACAACGAGCAGTACTTC.

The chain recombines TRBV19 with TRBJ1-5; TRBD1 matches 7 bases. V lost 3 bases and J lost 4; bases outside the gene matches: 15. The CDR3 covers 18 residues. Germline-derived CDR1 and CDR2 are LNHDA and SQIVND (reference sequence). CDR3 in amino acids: CASSMRGTAGRGNQPQHF. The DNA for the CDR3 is TGTGCCAGTAGTATGAGGGGGACAGCAGGGCGGGGGAATCAGCCCCAGCATTTT.

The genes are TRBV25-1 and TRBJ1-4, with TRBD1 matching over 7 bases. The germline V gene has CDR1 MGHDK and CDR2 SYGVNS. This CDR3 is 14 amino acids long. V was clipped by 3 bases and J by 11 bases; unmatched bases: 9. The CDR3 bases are TGTGCCAGCAGTGAGGGACAGCGTCTCGGGAAACTGTTTTTT. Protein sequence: CASSEGQRLGKLFF.

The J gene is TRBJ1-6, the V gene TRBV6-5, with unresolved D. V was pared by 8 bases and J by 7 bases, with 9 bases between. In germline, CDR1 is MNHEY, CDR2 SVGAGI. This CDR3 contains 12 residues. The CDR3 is CASRTGNSPLHF. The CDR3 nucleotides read TGTGCCAGCCGGACGGGGAATTCACCCCTCCACTTT.

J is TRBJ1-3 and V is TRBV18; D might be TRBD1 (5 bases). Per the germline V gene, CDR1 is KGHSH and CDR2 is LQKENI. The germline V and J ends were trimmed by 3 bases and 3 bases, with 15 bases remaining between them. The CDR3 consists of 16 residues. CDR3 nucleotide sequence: TGTGCCAGCTCACCGCCTATACCCAGGGTTGGAAACACCATATATTTT. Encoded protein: CASSPPIPRVGNTIYF.

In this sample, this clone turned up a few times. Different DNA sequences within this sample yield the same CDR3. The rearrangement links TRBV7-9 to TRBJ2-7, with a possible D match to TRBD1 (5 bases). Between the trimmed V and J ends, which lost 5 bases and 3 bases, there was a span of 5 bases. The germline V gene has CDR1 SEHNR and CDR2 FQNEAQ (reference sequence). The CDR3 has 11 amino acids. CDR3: CASSDSYEQYF. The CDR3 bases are TGTGCCAGCAGCGACAGCTACGAGCAGTACTTC.

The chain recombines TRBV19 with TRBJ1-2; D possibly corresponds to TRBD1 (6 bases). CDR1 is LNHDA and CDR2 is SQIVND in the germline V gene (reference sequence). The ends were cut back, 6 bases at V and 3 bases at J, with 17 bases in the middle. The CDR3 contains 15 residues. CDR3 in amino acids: CASSTSTGGHYGYTF. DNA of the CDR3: TGTGCCAGTAGCACCTCAACGGGGGGGCACTATGGCTACACCTTC.

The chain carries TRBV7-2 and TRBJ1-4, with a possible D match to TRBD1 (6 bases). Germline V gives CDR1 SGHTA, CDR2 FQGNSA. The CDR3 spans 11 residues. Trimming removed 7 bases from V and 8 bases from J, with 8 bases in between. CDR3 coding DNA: TGTGCCAGCAAGGGGGGGGAAAAACTGTTTTTT. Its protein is CASKGGEKLFF.

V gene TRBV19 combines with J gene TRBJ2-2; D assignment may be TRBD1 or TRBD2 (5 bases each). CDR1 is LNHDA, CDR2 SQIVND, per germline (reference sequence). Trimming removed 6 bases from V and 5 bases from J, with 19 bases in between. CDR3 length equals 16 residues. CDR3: CASSLIPGTITGELFF. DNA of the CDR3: TGTGCCAGTAGCCTAATACCCGGGACCATAACCGGGGAGCTGTTTTTT.

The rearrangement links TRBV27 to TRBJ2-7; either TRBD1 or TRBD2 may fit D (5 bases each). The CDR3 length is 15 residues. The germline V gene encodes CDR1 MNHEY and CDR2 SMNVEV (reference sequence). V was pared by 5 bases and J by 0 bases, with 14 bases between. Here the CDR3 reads CASSPRGRDSYEQYF. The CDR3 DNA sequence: TGTGCCAGCAGTCCTCGGGGCAGAGACTCCTACGAGCAGTACTTC.

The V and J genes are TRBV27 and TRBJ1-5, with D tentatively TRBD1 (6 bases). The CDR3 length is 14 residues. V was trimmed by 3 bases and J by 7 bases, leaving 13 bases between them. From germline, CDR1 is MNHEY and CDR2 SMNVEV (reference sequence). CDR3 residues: CASSFKTGRQPQHF. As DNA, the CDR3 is TGTGCCAGCAGTTTTAAAACAGGGCGGCAGCCCCAGCATTTT.

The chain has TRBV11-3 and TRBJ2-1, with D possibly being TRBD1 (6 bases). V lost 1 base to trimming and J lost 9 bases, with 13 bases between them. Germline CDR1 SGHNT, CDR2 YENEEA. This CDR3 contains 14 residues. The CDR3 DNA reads TGTGCCAGCAGCTTAGCCTCAACCAGGGGTGAGCAGTTCTTC. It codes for CASSLASTRGEQFF.

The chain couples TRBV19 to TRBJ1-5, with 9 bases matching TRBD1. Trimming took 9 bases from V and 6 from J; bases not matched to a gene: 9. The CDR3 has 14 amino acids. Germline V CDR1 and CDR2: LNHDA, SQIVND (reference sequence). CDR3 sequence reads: CASLGQGAGQPQHF. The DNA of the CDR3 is TGTGCCAGCCTGGGACAGGGTGCGGGTCAGCCCCAGCATTTT. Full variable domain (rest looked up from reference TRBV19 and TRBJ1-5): DGGITQSPKYLFRKEGQNVTLSCEQNLNHDAMYWYRQDPGQGLRLIYYSQIVNDFQKGDIAEGYSVSREKKESFPLTVTSAQKNPTAFYLCASLGQGAGQPQHFGDGTRLSIL.

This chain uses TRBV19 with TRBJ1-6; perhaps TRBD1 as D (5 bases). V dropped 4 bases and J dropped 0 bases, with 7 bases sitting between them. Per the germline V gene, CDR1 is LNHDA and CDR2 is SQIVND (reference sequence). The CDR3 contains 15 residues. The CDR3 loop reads CASSKTVSYNSPLHF. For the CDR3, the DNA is TGTGCCAGTAGTAAGACAGTCTCCTATAATTCACCCCTCCACTTT.

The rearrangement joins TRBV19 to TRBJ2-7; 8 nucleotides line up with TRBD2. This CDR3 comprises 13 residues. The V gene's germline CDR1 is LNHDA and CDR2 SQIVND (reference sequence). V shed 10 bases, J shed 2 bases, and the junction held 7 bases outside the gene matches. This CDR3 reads CATSRGVAYEQYF. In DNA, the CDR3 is TGTGCCACATCGCGGGGGGTCGCCTACGAGCAGTACTTC.

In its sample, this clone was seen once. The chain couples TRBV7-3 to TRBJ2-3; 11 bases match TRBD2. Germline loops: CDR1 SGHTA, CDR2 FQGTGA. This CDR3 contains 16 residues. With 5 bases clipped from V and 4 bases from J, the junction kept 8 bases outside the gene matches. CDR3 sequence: CASSPVAGGGSDTQYF. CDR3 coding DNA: TGTGCCAGCAGCCCTGTAGCGGGAGGGGGGTCAGATACGCAGTATTTT.

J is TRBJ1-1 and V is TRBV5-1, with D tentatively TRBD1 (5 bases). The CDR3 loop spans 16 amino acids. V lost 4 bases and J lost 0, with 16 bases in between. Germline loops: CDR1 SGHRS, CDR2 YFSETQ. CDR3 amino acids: CASSLTGTAMNTEAFF. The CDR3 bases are TGCGCCAGCAGCCTAACCGGGACTGCCATGAACACTGAAGCTTTCTTT.

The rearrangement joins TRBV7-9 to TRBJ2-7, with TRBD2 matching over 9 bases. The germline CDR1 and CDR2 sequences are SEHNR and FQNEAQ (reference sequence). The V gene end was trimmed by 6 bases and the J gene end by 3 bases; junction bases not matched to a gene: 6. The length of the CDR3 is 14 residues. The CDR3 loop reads CASRGTSSGYEQYF. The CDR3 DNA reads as TGTGCCAGCAGGGGGACTAGCAGTGGCTACGAGCAGTACTTC.

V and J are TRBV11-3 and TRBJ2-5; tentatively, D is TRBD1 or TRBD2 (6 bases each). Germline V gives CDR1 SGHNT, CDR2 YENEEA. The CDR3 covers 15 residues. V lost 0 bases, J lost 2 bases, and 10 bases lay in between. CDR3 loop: CASSLDGGTQETQYF. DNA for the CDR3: TGTGCCAGCAGCTTAGATGGAGGGACACAAGAGACCCAGTACTTC.

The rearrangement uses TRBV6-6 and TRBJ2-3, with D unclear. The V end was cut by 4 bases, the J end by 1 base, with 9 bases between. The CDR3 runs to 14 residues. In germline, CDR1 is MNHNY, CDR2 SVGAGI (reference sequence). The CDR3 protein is CASSSRTGTDTQYF. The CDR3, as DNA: TGTGCCAGCAGTTCCCGGACGGGCACAGATACGCAGTATTTT.

Here the CDR3 reads CASSPDDYEQYF. CDR3 in DNA: TGTGCCAGCTCACCAGATGACTACGAGCAGTACTTC. This chain joins TRBV18 and TRBJ2-7, with D hard to call. This CDR3 has 12 amino acids. Germline V lookup: CDR1 KGHSH, CDR2 LQKENI. Trimming shortened V by 2 bases and J by 3 bases, and 5 bases separated the two germline ends.

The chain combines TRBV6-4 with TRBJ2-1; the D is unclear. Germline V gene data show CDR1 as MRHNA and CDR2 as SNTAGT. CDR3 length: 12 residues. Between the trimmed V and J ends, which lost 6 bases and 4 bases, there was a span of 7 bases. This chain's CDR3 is CASRRMYNEQFF. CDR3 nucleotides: TGTGCCAGCAGGCGGATGTACAATGAGCAGTTCTTC.

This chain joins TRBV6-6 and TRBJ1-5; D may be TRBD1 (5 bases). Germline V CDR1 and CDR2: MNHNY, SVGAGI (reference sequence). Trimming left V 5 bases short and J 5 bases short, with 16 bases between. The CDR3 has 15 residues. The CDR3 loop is CASSLYPVGDQPQHF. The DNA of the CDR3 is TGTGCCAGCAGTCTCTACCCGGTGGGGGATCAGCCCCAGCATTTT.